This is a list of T cell receptor beta chains from one sample in a study of control samples from healthy donors and cancer patients. The method was immunoSEQ multiplex PCR; TCRdb's version includes in-frame clones alone and lacks a portion of them. The table lists about 44,000 clones, about 90% of them singletons. The sample comprised PBMCs. These receptor sequences come from a woman aged 55-69 years with lung cancer. The CDR3 runs from the conserved cysteine through the conserved F or W. Each record gives: clone size, J gene, D gene, V gene, CDR3 DNA, CDR3 protein. The D gene is left open where the match is weak. Some rows have no size entry. The others give once, few or many, or a class for an expanded clone.

. | TRBJ2-1 | TRBD2 | TRBV11-2 | TGTGCCAGCAGCTTATTAGCGGGAGGGGCGGTAAATGAGCAGTTCTTC | CASSLLAGGAVNEQFF
once | TRBJ2-3 | . | TRBV18 | TGTGCCAGCTCACCGGGTAGCGGACGCACAGATACGCAGTATTTT | CASSPGSGRTDTQYF
once | TRBJ1-1 | . | TRBV30 | TGTGCCTGGAGTGCAGGTCTGGAAGCTTTCTTT | CAWSAGLEAFF
. | TRBJ2-2 | TRBD2 | TRBV27 | TGTGCCAGCAGTTCCCTAGCGGGAGGGCTCGTCACCGGGGAGCTGTTTTTT | CASSSLAGGLVTGELFF
. | TRBJ2-1 | TRBD2 | TRBV11-2 | TGTGCCAGCAGCTTCGGGACTAGTCACTACAATGAGCAGTTCTTC | CASSFGTSHYNEQFF
. | TRBJ1-1 | . | TRBV29-1 | TGCAGCGAGGAGCACACTGAAGCTTTCTTT | CSEEHTEAFF
. | TRBJ2-2 | . | TRBV6-1 | TGTGCCAGCAGTGAACAACCCGGGGAGCTGTTTTTT | CASSEQPGELFF
. | TRBJ1-4 | . | TRBV20-1 | TGCAGTGGGAAAGAAAATGAAAAACTGTTTTTT | CSGKENEKLFF
. | TRBJ2-1 | TRBD2 | TRBV7-2 | TGTGCCAGCAGCTTAGTTAGCGGGAGGGCCAATGAGCAGTTCTTC | CASSLVSGRANEQFF
. | TRBJ1-2 | . | TRBV6-2/TRBV6-3 | TGTGCCAGCAGCGTACGACCTGAACCTCAAGGCTACACCTTC | CASSVRPEPQGYTF
. | TRBJ2-5 | TRBD1 | TRBV28 | TGTGCCAGCAGTCTCCCAACTGTGGACAGGGAAAAGGAGGAGACCCAGTACTTC | CASSLPTVDREKEETQYF
few | TRBJ1-6 | TRBD1 | TRBV28 | TGTGCCAGCAGAACCACAGGGGATTCGGTGAATTCACCCCTCCACTTT | CASRTTGDSVNSPLHF
. | TRBJ2-3 | . | TRBV12-3/TRBV12-4 | TGTGCCAGCAGGGGGACTGGGACAGATACGCAGTATTTT | CASRGTGTDTQYF
. | TRBJ2-7 | . | TRBV30 | TGTGCCTGGAGACTACCTCCGGGCCACTCCTACGAGCAGTACTTC | CAWRLPPGHSYEQYF
. | TRBJ2-1 | TRBD2 | TRBV11-2 | TGTGCCAGCAGCTTAAGAGGCGGGAGGGACAACAATGAGCAGTTCTTC | CASSLRGGRDNNEQFF
. | TRBJ2-1 | TRBD1 | TRBV7-2 | TGTGCCAGCACACCCGGGACAGGATTCTACAATGAGCAGTTCTTC | CASTPGTGFYNEQFF
once | TRBJ1-1 | . | TRBV7-2 | TGTGCCAGCACCTCACAACTTATGAACACTGAAGCTTTCTTT | CASTSQLMNTEAFF
. | TRBJ1-5 | . | TRBV11-2 | TGTGCCAGCAGCTTGGGTAAGGGCTTAACCCAGCATTTT | CASSLGKGLTQHF
. | TRBJ1-3 | . | TRBV5-6 | TGTGCCAGCAGCTTCAGACGGTTCTCTGGAAACACCATATATTTT | CASSFRRFSGNTIYF
. | TRBJ2-3 | . | TRBV9 | TGTGCCAGCAGCGTAGAGACCCAGGGTAGCACAGATACGCAGTATTTT | CASSVETQGSTDTQYF
. | TRBJ2-7 | TRBD1 | TRBV28 | TGTGCCACAAGGAGGACAGGGGATGGCTACGAGCAGTACTTC | CATRRTGDGYEQYF
. | TRBJ2-5 | TRBD1 | TRBV24-1 | TGTGCCACCAGTGATTTCGCGACAGGGGGACAAGAGACCCAGTACTTC | CATSDFATGGQETQYF
. | TRBJ1-2 | . | TRBV24-1 | TGTGCCACCAGTGACCCCTGGGTCAACTATGGCTACACCTTC | CATSDPWVNYGYTF
. | TRBJ1-1 | . | TRBV6-5 | TGTGCCAGCAGTTACTCCCCAGGGGTTAACACTGAAGCTTTCTTT | CASSYSPGVNTEAFF
. | TRBJ1-2 | . | TRBV30 | TGTGCCGCCTGGAAAGACCCCTACTCCAACTATGGCTACACCTTC | CAAWKDPYSNYGYTF
. | TRBJ2-3 | . | TRBV19 | TGTGCCAGTGCTTTGCTTAGCACAGATACGCAGTATTTT | CASALLSTDTQYF
. | TRBJ2-7 | . | TRBV15 | TGTGCCACCAGCAGCTACGACGGATACGAGCAGTACTTC | CATSSYDGYEQYF
. | TRBJ2-7 | . | TRBV4-3 | TGCGCCAGCTACCACGAGGGCCGGTCCTCCTACGAGCAGTACTTC | CASYHEGRSSYEQYF
. | TRBJ2-2 | . | TRBV27 | TGTGCCAGCAGATTAATGGGGGCCGGGGAGCTGTTTTTT | CASRLMGAGELFF
. | TRBJ1-6 | . | TRBV11-2 | TGTGCCAGCAGCTTTAACGAGGATTCACCCCTCCACTTT | CASSFNEDSPLHF
. | TRBJ1-1 | . | TRBV30 | TGTGCCTGGAGCCATACAAGGAACACTGAAGCTTTCTTT | CAWSHTRNTEAFF
. | TRBJ2-3 | . | TRBV30 | TGTGCCTGGAAAGCGGATAGCACAGATACGCAGTATTTT | CAWKADSTDTQYF
. | TRBJ2-1 | . | TRBV5-1 | TGCGCCAGCAGCTTGGACAGGCCTCCCCCCCTGTTCTTC | CASSLDRPPPLFF
. | TRBJ1-3 | TRBD1 | TRBV28 | TGTGCCAGCAGGATAGCCACAGGGGAAGCTGGAAACACCATATATTTT | CASRIATGEAGNTIYF
. | TRBJ2-2 | TRBD2 | TRBV11-3 | TGTGCCAGCAGCACGGGACTAGCGGGAGGTTGGACCGGGGAGCTGTTTTTT | CASSTGLAGGWTGELFF
. | TRBJ1-5 | . | TRBV29-1 | TGCAGCGTTGATCGCGGCCCCGACGACCAGCCCCAGCATTTT | CSVDRGPDDQPQHF
. | TRBJ2-4 | TRBD1 | TRBV28 | TGTGCCAGCAGTTTATTGGGACAGGGGGAAAACATTCAGTACTTC | CASSLLGQGENIQYF
. | TRBJ2-2 | TRBD2 | TRBV11-2 | TGTGCCAGCAGCTTAGGTCTAGCGGGAGTATCCACCGGGGAGCTGTTTTTT | CASSLGLAGVSTGELFF
. | TRBJ2-3 | . | TRBV7-9 | TGTGCCAGCAGCCCCCGCACCCCAGATACGCAGTATTTT | CASSPRTPDTQYF
. | TRBJ2-7 | . | TRBV3-1/TRBV3-2 | TGTGCCAGCAGCCAAGATCTTTGGGGATACGAGCAGTACTTC | CASSQDLWGYEQYF
. | TRBJ2-4 | . | TRBV19 | TGTGCCAGTAGTACTAGACCCAAGGCCAAAAACATTCAGTACTTC | CASSTRPKAKNIQYF
. | TRBJ1-2 | . | TRBV21-1 | TGTGCCAGCAGCAAAAATCCACTGCGGCGATATGGCTACACCTTC | CASSKNPLRRYGYTF
. | TRBJ1-2 | . | TRBV12-3/TRBV12-4 | TGTGCCAGCAGTCAGACAGATCTCTATGGCTACACCTTC | CASSQTDLYGYTF
few | TRBJ2-2 | . | TRBV27 | TGTGCCAGCAGTTTTCTCGGGGCCGGGGAGCTGTTTTTT | CASSFLGAGELFF
few | TRBJ2-1 | TRBD2 | TRBV28 | TGTGCCAGCAGTGGGCCTGGGGGGGCCTACAATGAGCAGTTCTTC | CASSGPGGAYNEQFF
. | TRBJ1-1 | . | TRBV27 | TGTGCCAGCCGCCCCTTGGCCCACACTGAAGCTTTCTTT | CASRPLAHTEAFF
. | TRBJ2-7 | . | TRBV28 | TGTGCCAGCAGTTTGAATAACCACGAGCAGTACTTC | CASSLNNHEQYF
. | TRBJ2-7 | . | TRBV7-2 | TGTGCCAGCAGCTTAGTTCGACTCCACCTGAACTACGAGCAGTACTTC | CASSLVRLHLNYEQYF
. | TRBJ2-3 | . | TRBV9 | TGTGCCAGCAGCGGAGACGTCACAGATACGCAGTATTTT | CASSGDVTDTQYF
. | TRBJ2-2 | TRBD2 | TRBV9 | TGTGCCAGCAGCGTAGTGGGGACTACTTTGAGGGGACTAGATCGCCACACCGGGGAGCTGTTTTTT | CASSVVGTTLRGLDRHTGELFF
. | TRBJ2-5 | . | TRBV6-2/TRBV6-3 | TGTGCCAGCAGTTACCGGTCGGAGAGCCAAGAGACCCAGTACTTC | CASSYRSESQETQYF
. | TRBJ2-7 | . | TRBV6-2/TRBV6-3 | TGTGCCAGCAGCCAACAGGGAATCTCCGAGCAGTACTTC | CASSQQGISEQYF
. | TRBJ1-1 | . | TRBV6-6 | TGTGCCAGCAGTTACTCCCAGGGCACTGAAGCTTTCTTT | CASSYSQGTEAFF
. | TRBJ2-5 | TRBD2 | TRBV4-2 | TGTGCCAGCAGCCAAGAAATAGCGGGAGGTATCCAAGAGACCCAGTACTTC | CASSQEIAGGIQETQYF
once | TRBJ1-1 | . | TRBV3-1/TRBV3-2 | TGTGCCAGCAGCCAAGGCCTAAGGGGCTTTGAAGTGGCTGAAGCTTTCTTT | CASSQGLRGFEVAEAFF